The clone carrying this TCR beta chain showed up many times. The antigen remains undetermined. The same CDR3 can be traced to other DNA sequences in this sample. Several immunoSEQ plates held equal portions of the genomic DNA taken from each subset. Sequencing used immunoSEQ multiplex PCR; TCRdb keeps in-frame clones, though not all of them. The table shows hundreds of thousands of clones, with around 78% occurring only once. Each donor was a Caucasian adult residing in Nashville, Tennessee. Germline V gene sequence: CDR1 SNHLY, CDR2 FYNNEI. Trimming cost V 5 bases and J 0 bases, with 19 bases left between them. The CDR3 has 17 amino acids. The sample originates from a study of shared clonotypes between healthy human individuals. Overall study findings and caveats: Clonotype sharing levels among donors were expected to vary with sequencing depth.

The sequence was obtained from a woman in her 40s in good health. Some clones in this sample may be carry-over from other donors' samples. Sequencing used PBMCs. This sequence joins TRBV2 and TRBJ1-2, with D possibly matching TRBD1 (5 bases). This CDR3 reads CASSKTWGGITNYGYTF. The CDR3, as DNA: TGTGCCAGCAGTAAAACGTGGGGGGGAATCACTAACTATGGCTACACCTTC.